This TCR beta chain was sequenced in a study of T cells expressing NK-cell markers. Study context: Sorted CD3+CD56+NKG2C+, CD3+CD56+NKG2C- and CD3+CD56-NKG2C+ T-cell subsets were beta-chain profiled. Study results and caveats: Of the CD8+ T cells in more than five donors, 1.0-7.0% belonged to dominant NKG2C+ clonotypes.

Comment on this clonotype: Its antigen is currently unknown.

The CDR3 contains 14 residues. From germline, CDR1 is MGHRA and CDR2 YSYEKL. TCRdb re-called the 5' RACE reads and shows each CDR3 protein once, DNA omitted. This table holds roughly 160,000 distinct CDR3 sequences. This clonotype was sampled from a woman aged 18-70 years in good health. This sequence joins TRBV4-1 and TRBJ2-7; TCRdb lists TRBD2, though no DNA is available to test this call. The sample comprised blood T cells: a sorted CD56 or NKG2C T cell subset, CD4+ or CD8+ T cells, or bulk PBMC T cells (not recorded which). The CDR3 sequence is CASSHGGVYYEQYF.